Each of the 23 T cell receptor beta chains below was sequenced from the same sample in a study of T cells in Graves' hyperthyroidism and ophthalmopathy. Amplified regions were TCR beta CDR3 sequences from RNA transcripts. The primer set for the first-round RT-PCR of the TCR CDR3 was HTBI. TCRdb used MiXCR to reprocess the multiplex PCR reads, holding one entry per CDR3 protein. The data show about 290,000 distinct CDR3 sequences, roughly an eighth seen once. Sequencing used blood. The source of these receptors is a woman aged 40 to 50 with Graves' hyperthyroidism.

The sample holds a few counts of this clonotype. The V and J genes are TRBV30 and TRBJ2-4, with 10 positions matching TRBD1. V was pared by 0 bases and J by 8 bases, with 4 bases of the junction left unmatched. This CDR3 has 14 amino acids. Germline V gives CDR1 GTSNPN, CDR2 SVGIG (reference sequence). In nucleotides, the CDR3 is TGTGCCTGGAGTGTAGGGACAGGGGTGGACATTCAGTACTTC. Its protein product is CAWSVGTGVDIQYF.

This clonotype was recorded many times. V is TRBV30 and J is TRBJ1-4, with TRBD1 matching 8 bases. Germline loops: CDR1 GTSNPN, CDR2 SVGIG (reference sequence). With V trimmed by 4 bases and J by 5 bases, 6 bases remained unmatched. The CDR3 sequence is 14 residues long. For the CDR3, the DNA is TGTGCCTGGAAAACGACAGGGGCAAATGAAAAACTGTTTTTT. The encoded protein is CAWKTTGANEKLFF.

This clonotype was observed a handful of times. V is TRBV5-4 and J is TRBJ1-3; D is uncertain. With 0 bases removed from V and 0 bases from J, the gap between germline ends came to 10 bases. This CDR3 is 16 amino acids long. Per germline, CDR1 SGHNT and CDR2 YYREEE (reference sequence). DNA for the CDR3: TGTGCCAGCAGCTTGGGAGGTCAGATCTCTGGAAACACCATATATTTT. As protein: CASSLGGQISGNTIYF. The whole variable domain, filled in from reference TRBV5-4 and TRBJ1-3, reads ETGVTQSPTHLIKTRGQQVTLRCSSQSGHNTVSWYQQALGQGPQFIFQYYREEENGRGNFPPRFSGLQFPNYSSELNVNALELDDSALYLCASSLGGQISGNTIYFGEGSWLTVV.

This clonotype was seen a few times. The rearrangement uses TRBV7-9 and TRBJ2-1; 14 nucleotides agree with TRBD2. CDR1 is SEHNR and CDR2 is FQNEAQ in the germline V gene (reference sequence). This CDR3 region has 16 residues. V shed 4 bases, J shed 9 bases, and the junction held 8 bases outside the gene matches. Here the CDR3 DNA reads TGTGCCAGCAGCTCGCGGACGGGACTAGCGGGAGTTGAGCAGTTCTTC. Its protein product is CASSSRTGLAGVEQFF.

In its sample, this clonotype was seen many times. The CDR3 DNA follows: TGTGCCAGCAGTTCCTGGGCAGGGGGCCAAGAGACCCAGTACTTC. Protein product: CASSSWAGGQETQYF. V is TRBV6-1 and J is TRBJ2-5; TRBD1 matches 7 bases. Germline V gives CDR1 MNHNS, CDR2 SASEGT. V dropped 5 bases and J dropped 1; count of bases not matched to a gene: 7. The CDR3 length is 15 residues.

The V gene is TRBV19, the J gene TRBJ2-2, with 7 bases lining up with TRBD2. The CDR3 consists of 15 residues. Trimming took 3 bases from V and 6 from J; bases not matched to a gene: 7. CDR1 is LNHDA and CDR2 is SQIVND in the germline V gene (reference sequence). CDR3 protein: CASSMGGPPAGELFF. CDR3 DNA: TGTGCCAGTAGTATGGGAGGGCCCCCAGCCGGGGAGCTGTTTTTT. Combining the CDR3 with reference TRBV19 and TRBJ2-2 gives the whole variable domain DGGITQSPKYLFRKEGQNVTLSCEQNLNHDAMYWYRQDPGQGLRLIYYSQIVNDFQKGDIAEGYSVSREKKESFPLTVTSAQKNPTAFYLCASSMGGPPAGELFFGEGSRLTVL.

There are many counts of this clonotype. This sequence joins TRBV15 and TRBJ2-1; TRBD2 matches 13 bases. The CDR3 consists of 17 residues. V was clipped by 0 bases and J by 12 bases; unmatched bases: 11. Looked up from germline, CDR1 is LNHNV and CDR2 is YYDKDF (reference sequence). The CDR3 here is CATSRDTGLAGELTQFF. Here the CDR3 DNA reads TGTGCCACCAGCAGAGATACAGGACTAGCGGGAGAATTAACGCAGTTCTTC.

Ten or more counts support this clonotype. The CDR3 DNA reads as TGTGCCAGTAGTTCCACCCGGGACAGCTACTACGAGCAGTACTTC. Amino acid sequence: CASSSTRDSYYEQYF. The gene calls are TRBV19 and TRBJ2-7, with TRBD1 identical over 7 bases. This CDR3 has 15 residues. Germline V gene sequence: CDR1 LNHDA, CDR2 SQIVND (reference sequence). J gave up 3 bases and V 5 bases, and 10 bases lay outside the gene matches.

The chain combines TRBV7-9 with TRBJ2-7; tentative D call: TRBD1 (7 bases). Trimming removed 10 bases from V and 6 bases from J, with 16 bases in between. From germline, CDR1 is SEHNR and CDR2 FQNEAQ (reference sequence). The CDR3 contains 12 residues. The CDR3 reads CATGQEGLEQYF. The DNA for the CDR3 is TGTGCCACCGGACAGGAGGGGCTCGAGCAGTACTTC.

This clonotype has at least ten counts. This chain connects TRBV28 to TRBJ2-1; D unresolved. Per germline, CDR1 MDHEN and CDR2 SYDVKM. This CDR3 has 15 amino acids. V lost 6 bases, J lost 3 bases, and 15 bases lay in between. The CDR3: CASSRRHTFYNEQFF. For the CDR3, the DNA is TGTGCCAGCAGCCGGCGTCATACCTTCTACAATGAGCAGTTCTTC.

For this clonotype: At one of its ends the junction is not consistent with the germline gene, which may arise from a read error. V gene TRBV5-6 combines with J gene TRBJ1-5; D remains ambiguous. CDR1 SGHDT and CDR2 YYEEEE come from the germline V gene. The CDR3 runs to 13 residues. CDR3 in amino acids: CSSSLGGNQPQHF. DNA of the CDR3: TGTTCCAGCAGCTTGGGAGGGAATCAGCCCCAGCATTTT.

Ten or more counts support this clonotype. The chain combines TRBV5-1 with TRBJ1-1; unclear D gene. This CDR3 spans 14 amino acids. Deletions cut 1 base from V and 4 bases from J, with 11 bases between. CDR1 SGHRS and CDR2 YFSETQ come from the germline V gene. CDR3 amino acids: CASSLSGCGTEAFF. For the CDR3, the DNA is TGCGCCAGCAGCTTGTCGGGGTGCGGCACTGAAGCTTTCTTT.

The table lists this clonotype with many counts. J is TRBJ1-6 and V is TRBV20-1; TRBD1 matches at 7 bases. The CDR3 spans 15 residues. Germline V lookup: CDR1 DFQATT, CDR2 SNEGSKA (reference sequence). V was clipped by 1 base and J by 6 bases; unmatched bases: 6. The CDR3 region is CSARGRGGRNSPLHF. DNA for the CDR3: TGCAGTGCTAGAGGTAGAGGGGGCCGTAATTCACCCCTCCACTTT.

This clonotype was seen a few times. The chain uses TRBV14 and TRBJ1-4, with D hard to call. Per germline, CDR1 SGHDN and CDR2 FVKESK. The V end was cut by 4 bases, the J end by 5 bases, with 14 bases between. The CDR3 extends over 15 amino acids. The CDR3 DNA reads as TGTGCCAGCAGCCCCTTGACCGTCGGGAATGAAAAACTGTTTTTT. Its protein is CASSPLTVGNEKLFF. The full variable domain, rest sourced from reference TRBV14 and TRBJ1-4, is EAGVTQFPSHSVIEKGQTVTLRCDPISGHDNLYWYRRVMGKEIKFLLHFVKESKQDESGMPNNRFLAERTGGTYSTLKVQPAELEDSGVYFCASSPLTVGNEKLFFGSGTQLSVL.

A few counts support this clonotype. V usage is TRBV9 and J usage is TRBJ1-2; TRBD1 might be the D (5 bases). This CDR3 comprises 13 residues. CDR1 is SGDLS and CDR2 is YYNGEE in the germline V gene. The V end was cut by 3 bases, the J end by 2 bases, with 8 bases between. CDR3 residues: CASSGGTNYGYTF. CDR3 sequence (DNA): TGTGCCAGCAGCGGGGGGACCAACTATGGCTACACCTTC.

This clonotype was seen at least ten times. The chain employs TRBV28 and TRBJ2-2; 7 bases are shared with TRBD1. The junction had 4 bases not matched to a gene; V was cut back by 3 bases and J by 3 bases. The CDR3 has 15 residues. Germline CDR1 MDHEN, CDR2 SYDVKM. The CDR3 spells CASSLSGGDTGELFF. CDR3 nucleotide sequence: TGTGCCAGCAGTTTGTCAGGGGGTGACACCGGGGAGCTGTTTTTT.

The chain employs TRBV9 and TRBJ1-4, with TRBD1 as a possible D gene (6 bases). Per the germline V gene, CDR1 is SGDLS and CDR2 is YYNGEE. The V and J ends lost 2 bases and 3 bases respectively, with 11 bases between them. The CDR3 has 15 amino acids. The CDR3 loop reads CASSVGQTSNEKLFF. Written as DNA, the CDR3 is TGTGCCAGCAGCGTCGGACAGACCTCTAATGAAAAACTGTTTTTT.

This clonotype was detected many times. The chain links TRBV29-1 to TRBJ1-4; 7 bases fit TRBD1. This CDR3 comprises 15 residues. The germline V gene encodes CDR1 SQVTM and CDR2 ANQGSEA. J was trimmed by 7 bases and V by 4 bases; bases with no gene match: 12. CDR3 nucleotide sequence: TGCAGCGTTGCCCGTCAAGGGGGCCTAGGTGAAAAACTGTTTTTT. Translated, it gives CSVARQGGLGEKLFF.

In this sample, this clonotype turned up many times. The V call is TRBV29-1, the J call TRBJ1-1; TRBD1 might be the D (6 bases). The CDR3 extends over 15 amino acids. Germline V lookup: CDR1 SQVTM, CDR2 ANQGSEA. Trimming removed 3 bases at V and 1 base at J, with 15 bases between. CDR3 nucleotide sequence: TGCAGCGTTGAGGTTGAATGGGGGGCGAACACTGAAGCTTTCTTT. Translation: CSVEVEWGANTEAFF.

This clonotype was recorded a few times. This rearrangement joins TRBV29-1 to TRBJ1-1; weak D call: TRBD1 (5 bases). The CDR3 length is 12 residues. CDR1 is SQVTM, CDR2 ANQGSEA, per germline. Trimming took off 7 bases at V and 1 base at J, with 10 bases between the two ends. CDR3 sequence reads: CSGGDENTEAFF. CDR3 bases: TGCAGCGGGGGGGACGAGAACACTGAAGCTTTCTTT.

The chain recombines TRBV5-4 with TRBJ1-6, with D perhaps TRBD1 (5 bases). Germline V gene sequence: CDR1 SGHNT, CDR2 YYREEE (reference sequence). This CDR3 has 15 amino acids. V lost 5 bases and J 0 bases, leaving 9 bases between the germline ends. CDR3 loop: CASRPGSSYNSPLHF. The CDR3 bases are TGTGCCAGCAGACCAGGGAGCTCCTATAATTCACCCCTCCACTTT.

CDR3 sequence (DNA): TGTGCCAGCAGGGTAGAGGGTGCGTGGCCCACAGATACGCAGTATTTT. Translated, it gives CASRVEGAWPTDTQYF. The V and J genes are TRBV7-3 and TRBJ2-3, with D tentatively TRBD2 (5 bases). The V and J ends lost 6 bases and 2 bases respectively, with 18 bases between them. Looked up from germline, CDR1 is SGHTA and CDR2 is FQGTGA. The CDR3 sequence is 16 residues long.

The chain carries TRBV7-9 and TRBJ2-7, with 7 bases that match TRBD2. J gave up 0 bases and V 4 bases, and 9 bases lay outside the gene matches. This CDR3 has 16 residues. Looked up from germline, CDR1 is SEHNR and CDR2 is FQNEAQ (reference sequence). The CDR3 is CASSSTISGPSYEQYF. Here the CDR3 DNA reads TGTGCCAGCAGCTCGACAATTAGCGGGCCCTCCTACGAGCAGTACTTC.